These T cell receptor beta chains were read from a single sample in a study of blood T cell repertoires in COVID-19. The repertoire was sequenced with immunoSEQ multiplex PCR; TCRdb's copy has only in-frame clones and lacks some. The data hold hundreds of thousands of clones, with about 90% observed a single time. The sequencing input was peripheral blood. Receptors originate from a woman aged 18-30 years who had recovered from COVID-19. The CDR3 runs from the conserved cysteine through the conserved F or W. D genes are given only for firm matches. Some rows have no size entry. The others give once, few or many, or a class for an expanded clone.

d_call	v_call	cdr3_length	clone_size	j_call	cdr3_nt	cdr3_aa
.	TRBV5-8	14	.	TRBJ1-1	TGTGCCAGCAGCTATTCCACAGTGAACACTGAAGCTTTCTTT	CASSYSTVNTEAFF
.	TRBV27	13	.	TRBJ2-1	TGTGCCAGCGGTGCGACGGCGGGGAATGAGCAGTTCTTC	CASGATAGNEQFF
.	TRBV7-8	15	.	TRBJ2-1	TGTGCCAGCAGCTTATGGGACTCTACTTACAATGAGCAGTTCTTC	CASSLWDSTYNEQFF
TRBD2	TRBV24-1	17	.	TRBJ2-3	TGTGCCACCAGTGATTTTAAGACTAGCGCTAGCACAGATACGCAGTATTTT	CATSDFKTSASTDTQYF
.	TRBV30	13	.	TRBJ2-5	TGTGCCTGCCAGTTTTCGGGTCAAGAGACCCAGTACTTC	CACQFSGQETQYF
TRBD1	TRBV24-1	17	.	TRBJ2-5	TGTGCCACCAGTGATGTAGGTAGGACAGGGGGTCCGGAGACCCAGTACTTC	CATSDVGRTGGPETQYF
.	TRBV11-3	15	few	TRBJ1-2	TGTGCCAGCAGCTTAGATGAGGTTCTTAACTATGGCTACACCTTC	CASSLDEVLNYGYTF
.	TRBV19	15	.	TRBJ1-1	TGTGCCAGTAGTACGAGCAGGACAGACAACACTGAAGCTTTCTTT	CASSTSRTDNTEAFF
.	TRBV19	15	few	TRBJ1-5	TGTGCCAGTTCTTTTCTCCAGGGAACGCGACAGCCCCAGCATTTT	CASSFLQGTRQPQHF
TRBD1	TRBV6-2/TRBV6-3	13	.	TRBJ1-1	TGTGCCAGCAGTTCCACAGGGGCCACTGAAGCTTTCTTT	CASSSTGATEAFF
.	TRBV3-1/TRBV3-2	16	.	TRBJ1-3	TGTGCCAGCAGCCAAGTCAGGGGCGTCTCTGGAAACACCATATATTTT	CASSQVRGVSGNTIYF
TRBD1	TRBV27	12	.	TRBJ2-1	TGTGCCAGCAGTTCCCCCGGGACAGGGCAGTTCTTC	CASSSPGTGQFF
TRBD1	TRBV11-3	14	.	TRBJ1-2	TGTGCCAGCAGCCGACAGGGTCCAGCCTATGGCTACACCTTC	CASSRQGPAYGYTF
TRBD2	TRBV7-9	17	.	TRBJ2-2	TGTGCCAGCAGCTCAGTTGGACTAGCAGAGAACACCGGGGAGCTGTTTTTT	CASSSVGLAENTGELFF
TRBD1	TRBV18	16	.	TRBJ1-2	TGTGCCAGCTCACCACCAGTGGGACAGCGAAACTATGGCTACACCTTC	CASSPPVGQRNYGYTF
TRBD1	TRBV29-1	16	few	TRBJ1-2	TGCAGCGCAAATTTATGGTACAGGGGGCGAATCTATGGCTACACCTTC	CSANLWYRGRIYGYTF
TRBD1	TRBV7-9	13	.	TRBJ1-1	TGTGCCAGCAGCCCCACAGGGGACACTGAAGCTTTCTTT	CASSPTGDTEAFF
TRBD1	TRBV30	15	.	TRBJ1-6	TGTGCCTGGAGAATATCGGACAGGATTAGTTCACCCCTCCACTTT	CAWRISDRISSPLHF
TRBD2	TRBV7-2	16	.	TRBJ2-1	TGTGCCAGCAGGGACGACCTCGGACTAGCCTACAATGAGCAGTTCTTC	CASRDDLGLAYNEQFF
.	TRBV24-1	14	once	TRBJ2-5	TGTGCCACCTCATCCGGCGGGACCTGGGAGACCCAGTACTTC	CATSSGGTWETQYF
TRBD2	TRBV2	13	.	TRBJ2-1	TGTGCCACCCAGCGGGAGTCTTACAATGAGCAGTTCTTC	CATQRESYNEQFF
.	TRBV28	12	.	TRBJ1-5	TGTGCCAGCAGGTATAGCAATCAGCCCCAGCATTTT	CASRYSNQPQHF
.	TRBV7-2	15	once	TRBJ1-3	TGTGCCAGCAGCCCGCTTACAGGGTCTGGAAACACCATATATTTT	CASSPLTGSGNTIYF
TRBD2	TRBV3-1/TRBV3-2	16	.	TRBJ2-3	TGTGCCAGCAGCCTCAGACTAGCGGGAGCTGGAGATACGCAGTATTTT	CASSLRLAGAGDTQYF
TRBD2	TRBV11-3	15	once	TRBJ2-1	TGTGCCAGCAGCTTAGAACCAGCGGGAGGGAATGAGCAGTTCTTC	CASSLEPAGGNEQFF
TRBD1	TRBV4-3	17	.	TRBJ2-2	TGCGCCAGCAGCCAAGATCGACTACAGGGGGCGCACGGGGAGCTGTTTTTT	CASSQDRLQGAHGELFF
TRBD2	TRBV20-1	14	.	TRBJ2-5	TGCAGTGCTAGTTCTAGGACTAGTCGTGAAACCCAGTACTTC	CSASSRTSRETQYF
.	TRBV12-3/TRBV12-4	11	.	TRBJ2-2	TGTGCCAGCAGTGCACATAGGGAGCTGTTTTTT	CASSAHRELFF
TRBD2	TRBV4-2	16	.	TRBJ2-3	TGTGCCAGCAGCCAAGTGGGGCCTAGCGGGGAATATACGCAGTATTTT	CASSQVGPSGEYTQYF
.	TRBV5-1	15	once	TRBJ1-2	TGCGCCAGCAGCTTGAGCGGGACACCATACTATGGCTACACCTTC	CASSLSGTPYYGYTF
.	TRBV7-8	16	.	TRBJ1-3	TGTGCCAGCAGCTTAGTGCTACAGGCCTCTGGAAACACCATATATTTT	CASSLVLQASGNTIYF
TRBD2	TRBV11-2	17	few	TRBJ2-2	TGTGCCAGCAGCACGAAGGGGAGGGAAGGGGACACCGGGGAGCTGTTTTTT	CASSTKGREGDTGELFF
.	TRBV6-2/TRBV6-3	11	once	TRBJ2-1	TGTGCCAGCAGTTACCCGAATGAGCAGTTCTTC	CASSYPNEQFF
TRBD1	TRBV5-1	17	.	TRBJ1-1	TGCGCCAGCAGCCTCGGGACAGGGGTGTGGGTGAACACTGAAGCTTTCTTT	CASSLGTGVWVNTEAFF
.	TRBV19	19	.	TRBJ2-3	TGTGCCAGTAGTATTGTGGGGCCTCAGAGGTCCCCGGGCACAGATACGCAGTATTTT	CASSIVGPQRSPGTDTQYF
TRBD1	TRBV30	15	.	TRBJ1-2	TGTGCCTGGAAGAAGGGACAGGGCCTGCACTATGGCTACACCTTC	CAWKKGQGLHYGYTF
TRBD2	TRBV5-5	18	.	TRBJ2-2	TGTGCCAGCAGCTTGGTGGGACTAGCGGGAGGGTTCACCGGGGAGCTGTTTTTT	CASSLVGLAGGFTGELFF
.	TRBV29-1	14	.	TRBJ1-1	TGCAGCTCCCCGGTCGGGGGTCCTGACACTGAAGCTTTCTTT	CSSPVGGPDTEAFF
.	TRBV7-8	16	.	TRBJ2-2	TGTGCCAGCAGCAACCGACGACTAGGAAACACCGGGGAGCTGTTTTTT	CASSNRRLGNTGELFF
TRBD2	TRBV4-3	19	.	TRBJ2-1	TGCGCCAGCAGCCAAATTTCACTAGCGGGAGGGCCAATGTACAATGAGCAGTTCTTC	CASSQISLAGGPMYNEQFF
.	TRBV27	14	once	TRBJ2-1	TGTGCCAGCGGCGGGGCTCGTTCCTACAATGAGCAGTTCTTC	CASGGARSYNEQFF
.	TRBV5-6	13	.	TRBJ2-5	TGTGCCAGCAGCCAGGAAGGTAAAGAGACCCAGTACTTC	CASSQEGKETQYF